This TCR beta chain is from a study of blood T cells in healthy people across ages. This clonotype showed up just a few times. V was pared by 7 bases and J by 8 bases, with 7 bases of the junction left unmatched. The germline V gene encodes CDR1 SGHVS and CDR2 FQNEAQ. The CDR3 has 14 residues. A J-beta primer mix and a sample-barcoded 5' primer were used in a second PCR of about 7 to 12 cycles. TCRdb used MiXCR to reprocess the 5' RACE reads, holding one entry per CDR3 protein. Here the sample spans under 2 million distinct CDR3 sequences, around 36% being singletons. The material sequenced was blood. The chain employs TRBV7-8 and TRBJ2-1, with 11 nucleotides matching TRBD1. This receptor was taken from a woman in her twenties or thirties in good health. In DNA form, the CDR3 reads TGTGCCAGCATCCAACCGGGACAGGGGGATGAGCAGTTCTTC. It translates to CASIQPGQGDEQFF.